This TCR beta chain emerged from a study of blood T cell repertoires in COVID-19. The CDR3 sequence is 16 residues long. Germline CDR1 SGDLS, CDR2 YYNGEE. V lost 5 bases and J lost 0, with 12 bases in between. The table came from immunoSEQ multiplex PCR; TCRdb's copy has only in-frame clones and leaves some out. The repertoire holds about 54,000 clones, approximately 88% seen once, with roughly 3.5% in the top ten. V gene TRBV9 combines with J gene TRBJ1-6, with no clear D. Sequenced sample: peripheral blood. The source is a human donor in a cohort sampled during active COVID-19. CDR3 amino acids: CASSGVVGSYNSPLHF. DNA of the CDR3: TGTGCCAGCAGTGGAGTCGTTGGCTCCTATAATTCACCCCTCCACTTT.